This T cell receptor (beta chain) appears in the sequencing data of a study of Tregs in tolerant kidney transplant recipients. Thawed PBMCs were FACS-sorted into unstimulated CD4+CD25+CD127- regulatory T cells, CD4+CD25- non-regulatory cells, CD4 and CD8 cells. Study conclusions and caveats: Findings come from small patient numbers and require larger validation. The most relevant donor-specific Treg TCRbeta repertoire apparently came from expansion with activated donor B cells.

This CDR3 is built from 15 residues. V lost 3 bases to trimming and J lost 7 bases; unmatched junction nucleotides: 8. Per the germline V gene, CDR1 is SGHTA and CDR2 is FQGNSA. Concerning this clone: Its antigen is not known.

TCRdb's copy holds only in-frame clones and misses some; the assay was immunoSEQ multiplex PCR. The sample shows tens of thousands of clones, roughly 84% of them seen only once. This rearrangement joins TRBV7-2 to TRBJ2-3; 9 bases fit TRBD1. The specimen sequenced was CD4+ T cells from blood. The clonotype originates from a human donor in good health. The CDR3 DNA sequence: TGTGCCAGCAGCTTTCCCCTGGACAGGGGCCATACGCAGTATTTT. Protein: CASSFPLDRGHTQYF.